This T cell receptor beta chain was recovered during a study of metastatic and nonmetastatic thyroid tumors. Study-wide results and caveats: According to reports, the diversity of TCR beta was significantly higher in malignant thyroid tumors than in benign nodules, and this held in both blood and tumor samples.

This clone was recorded a few times. The target antigen is unknown. TCRdb used MiXCR to call clones anew from the PCR reads. The table shows over 30,000 clones, with about 30% occurring only once. The germline V gene has CDR1 MNHNS and CDR2 SASEGT. The CDR3 is 16 amino acids. Trimming cost V 3 bases and J 3 bases, with 15 bases left between them. The entire patient cohort was treatment-naive prior to thyroid surgery. Sequencing was done on a sample of tumor tissue. The chain employs TRBV6-1 and TRBJ1-3; D may be TRBD1 (5 bases). The clonotype comes from a female donor with papillary thyroid cancer or a benign thyroid nodule (not recorded which). Some clones in this sample may be carry-over from other donors' samples. In DNA, the CDR3 is TGTGCCAGCAGTGACGGCTGGGGCGGGGGTGGAAACACCATATATTTT. Translated, it gives CASSDGWGGGGNTIYF.